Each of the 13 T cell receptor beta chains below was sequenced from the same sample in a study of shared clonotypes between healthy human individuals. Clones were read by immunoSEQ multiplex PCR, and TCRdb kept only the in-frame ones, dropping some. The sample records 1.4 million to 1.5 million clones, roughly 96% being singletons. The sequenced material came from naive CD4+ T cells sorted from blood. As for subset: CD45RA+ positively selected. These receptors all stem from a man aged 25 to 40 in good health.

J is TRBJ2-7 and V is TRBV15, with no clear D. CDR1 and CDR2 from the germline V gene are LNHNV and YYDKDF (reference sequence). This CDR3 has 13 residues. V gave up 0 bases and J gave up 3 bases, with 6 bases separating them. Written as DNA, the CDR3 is TGTGCCACCAGCAGAGATGTCCGCTACGAGCAGTACTTC. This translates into CATSRDVRYEQYF.

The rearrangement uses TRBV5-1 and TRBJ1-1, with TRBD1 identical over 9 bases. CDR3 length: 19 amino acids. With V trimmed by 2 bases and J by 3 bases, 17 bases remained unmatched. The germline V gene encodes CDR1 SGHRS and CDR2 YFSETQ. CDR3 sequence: CASSLSGLGAGQGYTEAFF. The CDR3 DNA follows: TGCGCCAGCAGCTTATCGGGTCTTGGGGCCGGACAGGGGTACACTGAAGCTTTCTTT.

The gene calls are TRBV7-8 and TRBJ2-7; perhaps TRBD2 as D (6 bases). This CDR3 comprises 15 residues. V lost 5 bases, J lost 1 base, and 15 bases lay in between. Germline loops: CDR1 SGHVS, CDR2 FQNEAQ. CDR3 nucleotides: TGTGCCAGCAGCCTGCGCGGGGAGCAGTCCTACGAGCAGTACTTC. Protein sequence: CASSLRGEQSYEQYF.

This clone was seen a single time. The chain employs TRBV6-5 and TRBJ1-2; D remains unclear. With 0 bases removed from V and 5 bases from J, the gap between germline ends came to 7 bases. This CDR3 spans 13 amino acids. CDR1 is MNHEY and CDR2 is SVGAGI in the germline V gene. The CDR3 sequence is CASSYSHTYGYTF. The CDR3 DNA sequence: TGTGCCAGCAGTTACTCCCACACATATGGCTACACCTTC.

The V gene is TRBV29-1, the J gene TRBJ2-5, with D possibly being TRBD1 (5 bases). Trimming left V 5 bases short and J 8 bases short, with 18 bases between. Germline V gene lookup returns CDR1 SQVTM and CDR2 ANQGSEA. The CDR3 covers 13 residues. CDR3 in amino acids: CSVPFGAIETQYF. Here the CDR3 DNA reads TGCAGCGTTCCCTTTGGGGCCATAGAAACCCAGTACTTC. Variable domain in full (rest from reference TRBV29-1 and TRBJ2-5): SAVISQKPSRDICQRGTSLTIQCQVDSQVTMMFWYRQQPGQSLTLIATANQGSEATYESGFVIDKFPISRPNLTFSTLTVSNMSPEDSSIYLCSVPFGAIETQYFGPGTRLLVL.

CDR3 nucleotides: TGTGCCAGCAGCATCGGGACGGATGAGACCTACGAGCAGTACTTC. Translation gives CASSIGTDETYEQYF. The gene calls are TRBV7-6 and TRBJ2-7; the D call may be TRBD1 or TRBD2 (5 bases each). Trimming stripped 5 bases from V and 2 bases from J, with 16 bases between. Germline-derived CDR1 and CDR2 are SGHVS and FNYEAQ. The CDR3 is 15 amino acids.

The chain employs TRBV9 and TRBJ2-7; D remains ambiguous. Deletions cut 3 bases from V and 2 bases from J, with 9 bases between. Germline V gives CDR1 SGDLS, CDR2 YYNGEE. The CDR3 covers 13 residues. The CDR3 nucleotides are TGTGCCAGCAGCGGCAGCAGGCCCTACGAGCAGTACTTC. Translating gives CASSGSRPYEQYF.

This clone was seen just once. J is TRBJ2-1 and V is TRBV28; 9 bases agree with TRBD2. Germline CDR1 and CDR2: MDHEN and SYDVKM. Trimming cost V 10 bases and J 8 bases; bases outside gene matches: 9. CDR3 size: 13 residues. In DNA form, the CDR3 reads TGTGCCAAAATAGCGGGAGAGGCCGATGAGCAGTTCTTC. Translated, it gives CAKIAGEADEQFF.

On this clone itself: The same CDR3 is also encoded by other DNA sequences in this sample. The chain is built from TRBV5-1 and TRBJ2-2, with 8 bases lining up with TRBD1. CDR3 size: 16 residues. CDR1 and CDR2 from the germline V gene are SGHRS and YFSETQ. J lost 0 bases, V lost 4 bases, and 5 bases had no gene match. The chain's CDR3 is CASSPRTGPNTGELFF. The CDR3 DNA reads TGCGCCAGCAGCCCTCGGACAGGGCCGAACACCGGGGAGCTGTTTTTT. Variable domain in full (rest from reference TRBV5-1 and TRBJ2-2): KAGVTQTPRYLIKTRGQQVTLSCSPISGHRSVSWYQQTPGQGLQFLFEYFSETQRNKGNFPGRFSGRQFSNSRSEMNVSTLELGDSALYLCASSPRTGPNTGELFFGEGSRLTVL.

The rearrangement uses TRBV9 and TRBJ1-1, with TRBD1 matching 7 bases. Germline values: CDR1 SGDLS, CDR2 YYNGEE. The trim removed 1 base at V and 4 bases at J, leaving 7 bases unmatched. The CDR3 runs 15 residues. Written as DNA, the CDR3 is TGTGCCAGCAGCGTACTCCAGGGACAGCCCACTGAAGCTTTCTTT. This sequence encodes CASSVLQGQPTEAFF. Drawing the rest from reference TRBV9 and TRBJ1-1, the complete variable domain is DSGVTQTPKHLITATGQRVTLRCSPRSGDLSVYWYQQSLDQGLQFLIQYYNGEERAKGNILERFSAQQFPDLHSELNLSSLELGDSALYFCASSVLQGQPTEAFFGQGTRLTVV.

The CDR3: CASSLGGMVSNEKLFF. The CDR3 DNA sequence: TGTGCCAGCAGCTTAGGGGGAATGGTGTCCAATGAAAAACTGTTTTTT. The chain combines TRBV5-5 with TRBJ1-4; D perhaps matches TRBD1 (6 bases). With 2 bases removed from V and 5 bases from J, the gap between germline ends came to 16 bases. Looked up from germline, CDR1 is SGHKS and CDR2 is YYEKEE (reference sequence). The CDR3 runs 16 residues. Drawing the rest from reference TRBV5-5 and TRBJ1-4, the complete variable domain is DAGVTQSPTHLIKTRGQQVTLRCSPISGHKSVSWYQQVLGQGPQFIFQYYEKEERGRGNFPDRFSARQFPNYSSELNVNALLLGDSALYLCASSLGGMVSNEKLFFGSGTQLSVL.

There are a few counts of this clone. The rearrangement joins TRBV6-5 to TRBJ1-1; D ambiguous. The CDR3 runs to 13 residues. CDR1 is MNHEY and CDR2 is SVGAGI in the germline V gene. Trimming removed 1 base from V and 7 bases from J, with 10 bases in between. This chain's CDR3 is CASSYLRDSEAFF. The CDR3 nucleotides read TGTGCCAGCAGTTACTTGAGGGATAGTGAAGCTTTCTTT.

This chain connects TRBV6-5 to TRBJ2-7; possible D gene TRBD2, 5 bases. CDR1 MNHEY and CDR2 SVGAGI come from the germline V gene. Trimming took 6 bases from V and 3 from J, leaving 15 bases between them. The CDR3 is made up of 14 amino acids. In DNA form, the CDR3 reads TGTGCCAGCAGCCCCCACGGGAAGGTCTACGAGCAGTACTTC. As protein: CASSPHGKVYEQYF.